Given below is one T cell receptor beta chain in context. The sample comes from a study of T cell responses to AZD1222 COVID-19 vaccine. Using immunoSEQ multiplex PCR, the repertoire was profiled, and TCRdb retains in-frame clones only, with some absent. Of 130,000 to 150,000 clones in the sample, 75% to 95% are singletons; the top ten hold around 3.6%. V shed 1 base and J 3 bases; nucleotides not matched to a gene: 6. Germline V CDR1 and CDR2: SGHNT, YYREEE (reference sequence). This CDR3 contains 15 residues. The input for sequencing was peripheral blood, taken on day 0 of AZD1222 vaccination. The receptor's source is an adult in good health. The chain employs TRBV5-4 and TRBJ1-2; 7 bases are shared with TRBD1. The CDR3 DNA is TGTGCCAGCAGCTTGTGGGCAGGGGGTGACTATGGCTACACCTTC. It encodes CASSLWAGGDYGYTF. Drawing the rest from reference TRBV5-4 and TRBJ1-2, the complete variable domain is ETGVTQSPTHLIKTRGQQVTLRCSSQSGHNTVSWYQQALGQGPQFIFQYYREEENGRGNFPPRFSGLQFPNYSSELNVNALELDDSALYLCASSLWAGGDYGYTFGSGTRLTVV.